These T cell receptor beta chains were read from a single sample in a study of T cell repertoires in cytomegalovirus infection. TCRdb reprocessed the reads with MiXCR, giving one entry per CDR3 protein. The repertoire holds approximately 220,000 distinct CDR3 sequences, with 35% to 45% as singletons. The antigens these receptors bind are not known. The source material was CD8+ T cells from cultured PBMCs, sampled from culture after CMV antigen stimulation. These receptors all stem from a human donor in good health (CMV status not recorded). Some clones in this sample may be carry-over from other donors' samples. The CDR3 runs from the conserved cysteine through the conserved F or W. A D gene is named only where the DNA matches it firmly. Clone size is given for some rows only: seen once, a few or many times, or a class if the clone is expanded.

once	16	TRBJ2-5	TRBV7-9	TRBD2	CASSPQAGLSQETQYF	TGTGCCAGCAGCCCCCAGGCGGGACTAAGTCAAGAGACCCAGTACTTC
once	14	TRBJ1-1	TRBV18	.	CASSPDISNTEAFF	TGTGCCAGCTCACCGGACATTTCCAACACTGAAGCTTTCTTT
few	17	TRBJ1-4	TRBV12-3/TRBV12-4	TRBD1	CASRSSRDREFNEKLFF	TGTGCCAGCAGGAGTTCCCGGGACAGGGAATTTAATGAAAAACTGTTTTTT
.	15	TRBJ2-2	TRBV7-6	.	CASSVRTENTGELFF	TGTGCCAGCAGCGTCAGGACGGAGAACACCGGGGAGCTGTTTTTT
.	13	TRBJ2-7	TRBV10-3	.	CAIGVDTSYEQYF	TGTGCCATCGGGGTTGACACCTCCTACGAGCAGTACTTC
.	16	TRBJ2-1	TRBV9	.	CASSGQLVEPYNEQFF	TGTGCCAGCAGCGGACAATTGGTTGAACCCTACAATGAGCAGTTCTTC
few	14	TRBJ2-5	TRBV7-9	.	CATGTPERRETQYF	TGTGCCACGGGGACTCCCGAGAGGCGAGAGACCCAGTACTTC
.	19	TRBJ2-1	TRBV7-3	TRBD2	CASSLILSESSGIDNEQFF	TGTGCCAGCAGCTTAATCTTGTCAGAGTCTAGCGGGATCGACAATGAGCAGTTCTTC
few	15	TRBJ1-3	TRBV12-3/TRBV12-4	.	CASSTFRDSGNTIYF	TGTGCCAGCAGTACTTTTCGGGACTCTGGAAACACCATATATTTT
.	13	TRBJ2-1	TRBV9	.	CASSVGAYNEQFF	TGTGCCAGCAGCGTGGGGGCTTACAATGAGCAGTTCTTC
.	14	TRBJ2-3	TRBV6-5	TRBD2	CASKIAGGGNTQYF	TGTGCCAGCAAGATAGCGGGAGGGGGTAATACGCAGTATTTT
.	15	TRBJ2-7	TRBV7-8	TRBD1	CASSPRTGGGHEQYF	TGTGCCAGCAGCCCAAGGACAGGGGGCGGGCACGAGCAGTACTTC
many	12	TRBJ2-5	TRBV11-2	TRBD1	CASRGTGETQYF	TGTGCCAGCAGAGGGACAGGAGAGACCCAGTACTTC
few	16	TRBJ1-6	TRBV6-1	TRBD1	CASSSKQGRYNSPLHF	TGTGCCAGCAGTAGCAAACAGGGGCGTTATAATTCACCCCTCCACTTT
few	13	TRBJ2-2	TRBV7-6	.	CASSLVSPGELFF	TGTGCCAGCAGCTTAGTTAGTCCCGGGGAGCTGTTTTTT
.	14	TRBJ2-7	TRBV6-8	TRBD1	CASSYRGQGYEQYF	TGTGCCAGCAGTTACCGGGGACAGGGCTACGAGCAGTACTTC
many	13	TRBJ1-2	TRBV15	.	CATSRGGSYGYTF	TGTGCCACCAGCAGAGGGGGAAGCTATGGCTACACCTTC
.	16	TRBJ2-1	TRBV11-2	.	CASTQPGPGLSGEQFF	TGTGCCAGCACCCAGCCTGGTCCGGGATTATCGGGTGAGCAGTTCTTC
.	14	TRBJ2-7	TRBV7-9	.	CASSLVTSSYEQYF	TGTGCCAGCAGCTTAGTTACTTCTTCCTACGAGCAGTACTTC
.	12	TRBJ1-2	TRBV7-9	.	CASSQGVYGYTF	TGTGCCAGCAGCCAGGGAGTCTATGGCTACACCTTC
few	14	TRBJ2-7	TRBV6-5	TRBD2	CASSPGGYYDEQYF	TGTGCCAGCAGTCCCGGGGGGTATTACGATGAGCAGTACTTC
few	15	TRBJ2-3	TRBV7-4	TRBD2	CASSSTLAEADTQYF	TGTGCCAGCAGCTCTACCCTAGCGGAAGCAGATACGCAGTATTTT
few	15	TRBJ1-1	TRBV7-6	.	CASSFMMGGDTEAFF	TGTGCCAGCAGCTTCATGATGGGAGGAGACACTGAAGCTTTCTTT
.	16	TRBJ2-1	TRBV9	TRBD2	CASIPPSGSSYNEQFF	TGTGCCAGCATCCCTCCTAGCGGGAGCTCCTACAATGAGCAGTTCTTC
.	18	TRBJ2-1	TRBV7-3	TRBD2	CASRLTSGRVSSYNEQFF	TGTGCCAGCAGACTGACTAGCGGGAGGGTGAGCTCCTACAATGAGCAGTTCTTC
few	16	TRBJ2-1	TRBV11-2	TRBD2	CASSSILGTSGNEQFF	TGTGCCAGCAGCTCAATTCTCGGGACTAGCGGCAATGAGCAGTTCTTC
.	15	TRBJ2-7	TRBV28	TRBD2	CASSFSSGSSYEQYF	TGTGCCAGCAGTTTCTCCAGCGGGAGCTCCTACGAGCAGTACTTC
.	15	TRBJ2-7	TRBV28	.	CASSFSSGTAYEQYF	TGTGCCAGCAGTTTCTCCTCCGGGACGGCCTACGAGCAGTACTTC
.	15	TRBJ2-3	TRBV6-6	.	CASSYLGQTTDTQYF	TGTGCCAGCAGTTACTTAGGACAGACCACAGATACGCAGTATTTT
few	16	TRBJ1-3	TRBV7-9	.	CASSLNRVGSGNTIYF	TGTGCCAGCAGCCTAAACAGGGTTGGGTCTGGAAACACCATATATTTT